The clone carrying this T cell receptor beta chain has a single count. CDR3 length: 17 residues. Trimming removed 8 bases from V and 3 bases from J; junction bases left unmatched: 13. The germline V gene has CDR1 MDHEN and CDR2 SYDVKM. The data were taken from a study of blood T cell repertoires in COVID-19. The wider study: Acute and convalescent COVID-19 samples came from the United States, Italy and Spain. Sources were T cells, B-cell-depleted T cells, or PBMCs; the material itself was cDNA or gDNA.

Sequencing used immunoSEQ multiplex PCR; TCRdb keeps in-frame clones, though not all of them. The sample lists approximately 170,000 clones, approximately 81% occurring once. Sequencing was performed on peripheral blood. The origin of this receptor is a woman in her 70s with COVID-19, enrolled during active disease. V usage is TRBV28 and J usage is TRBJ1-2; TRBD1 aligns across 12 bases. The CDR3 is CASASSGTGGRYYGYTF. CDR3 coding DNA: TGTGCCAGCGCGAGCTCCGGGACAGGGGGCCGGTACTATGGCTACACCTTC.